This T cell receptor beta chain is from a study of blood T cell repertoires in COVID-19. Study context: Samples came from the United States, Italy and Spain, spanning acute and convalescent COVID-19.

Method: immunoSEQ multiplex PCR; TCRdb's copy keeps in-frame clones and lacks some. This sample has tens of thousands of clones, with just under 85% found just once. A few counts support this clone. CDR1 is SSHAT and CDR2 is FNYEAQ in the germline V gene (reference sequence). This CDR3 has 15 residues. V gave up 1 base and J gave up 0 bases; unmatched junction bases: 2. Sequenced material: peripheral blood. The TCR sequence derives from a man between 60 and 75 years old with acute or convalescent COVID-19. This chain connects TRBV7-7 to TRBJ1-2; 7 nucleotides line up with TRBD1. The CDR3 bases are TGTGCCAGCAGCTTAGAAGGGACAGCTAACTATGGCTACACCTTC. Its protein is CASSLEGTANYGYTF.